These 8 T cell receptor beta chains share one sample of origin, sequenced in a study of vaccination effects on CD4 cells after COVID-19. Having been cultured for around nine days, the cells underwent CD4+ T cell isolation. SARS-CoV-2 infected the person between March and December 2020, as confirmed by PCR. The participants, recipients of two vaccine doses, got either BNT162b2 or mRNA-1273. What these receptors recognize is not known. The assay was immunoSEQ multiplex PCR, and TCRdb's table has in-frame clones only and misses some. The sample yields around 53,000 clones, around 74% seen once. The sample consisted of CD4+ T cells from PBMCs cultured without peptide, taken after COVID-19 vaccination. The receptors were gathered from a human donor who had a prior SARS-CoV-2 infection.

This clone has a single count. V is TRBV18 and J is TRBJ2-1; a weak D match, TRBD1 (6 bases). The CDR3 consists of 13 residues. V was clipped by 6 bases and J by 9 bases, with 15 bases between them. CDR1 is KGHSH, CDR2 LQKENI, per germline. The CDR3 DNA follows: TGTGCCAGCTCGCAAAGTACAGGGCTTGAGCAGTTCTTC. Translated, it gives CASSQSTGLEQFF.

The V call is TRBV7-2, the J call TRBJ2-5; 15 bases are shared with TRBD2. The junction had 14 bases not matched to a gene; V was cut back by 7 bases and J by 5 bases. The CDR3 covers 18 residues. The germline V gene encodes CDR1 SGHTA and CDR2 FQGNSA. Here the CDR3 DNA reads TGTGCCAGCAAACCCAAAGGACTAGCGGGGGGGCTCTGGGAGACCCAGTACTTC. Residues: CASKPKGLAGGLWETQYF. Combining the CDR3 with reference TRBV7-2 and TRBJ2-5 gives the whole variable domain GAGVSQSPSNKVTEKGKDVELRCDPISGHTALYWYRQSLGQGLEFLIYFQGNSAPDKSGLPSDRFSAERTGGSVSTLTIQRTQQEDSAVYLCASKPKGLAGGLWETQYFGPGTRLLVL.

The V call is TRBV29-1, the J call TRBJ1-3; D may be TRBD1 (6 bases). CDR3 size: 14 residues. The V and J ends lost 0 bases and 8 bases respectively, with 14 bases between them. Per germline, CDR1 SQVTM and CDR2 ANQGSEA. The CDR3 loop is CSVEDPGGGYTIYF. DNA for the CDR3: TGCAGCGTTGAAGATCCTGGGGGCGGGTACACCATATATTTT.

This clone was counted only a few times. The chain is built from TRBV30 and TRBJ2-2; tentatively, D is TRBD2 (5 bases). V was pared by 5 bases and J by 7 bases, with 11 bases between. This CDR3 has 12 amino acids. The germline gives CDR1 GTSNPN, CDR2 SVGIG (reference sequence). The CDR3 DNA follows: TGTGCCTGGTCCCGGGGAAGCGGGGAGCTGTTTTTT. Translation gives CAWSRGSGELFF.

The chain combines TRBV2 with TRBJ1-4; D gene uncertain. The CDR3 totals 13 residues. Germline values: CDR1 SNHLY, CDR2 FYNNEI. V gave up 3 bases and J gave up 7 bases, with 9 bases separating them. As DNA, the CDR3 is TGTGCCAGCAGTGAGGGGTTAGTTGAAAAACTGTTTTTT. Its protein is CASSEGLVEKLFF. The variable domain in full, with the rest retrieved from reference TRBV2 and TRBJ1-4, is EPEVTQTPSHQVTQMGQEVILRCVPISNHLYFYWYRQILGQKVEFLVSFYNNEISEKSEIFDDQFSVERPDGSNFTLKIRSTKLEDSAMYFCASSEGLVEKLFFGSGTQLSVL.

This clone came up a few times. The V call is TRBV6-5, the J call TRBJ1-1; 7 nucleotides line up with TRBD1. The germline V gene encodes CDR1 MNHEY and CDR2 SVGAGI. Losses at the gene ends were 5 bases for V and 7 bases for J; bases not matched to a gene: 4. The CDR3 length is 12 residues. The CDR3 loop is CASSSRDSEAFF. DNA of the CDR3: TGTGCCAGCAGTAGCCGGGACAGTGAAGCTTTCTTT.

The chain recombines TRBV10-3 with TRBJ2-5; 11 nucleotides agree with TRBD1. The CDR3 has 15 amino acids. The V segment lost 10 bases and the J segment 1 base; nucleotides outside the gene matches: 8. CDR1 and CDR2 from the germline V gene are ENHRY and SYGVKD. The CDR3 loop reads CATLAGTGGQETQYF. The CDR3 DNA follows: TGTGCCACGCTCGCCGGGACAGGGGGCCAAGAGACCCAGTACTTC.

This clone appeared once. This chain joins TRBV24-1 and TRBJ2-3; the match to TRBD1 covers 10 bases. This CDR3 spans 14 amino acids. CDR1 is KGHDR, CDR2 SFDVKD, per germline. V was pared by 9 bases and J by 4 bases, with 6 bases of the junction left unmatched. This CDR3 reads CATSDRGPADTQYF. The CDR3 DNA reads TGTGCCACCTCAGACAGGGGGCCCGCAGATACGCAGTATTTT.